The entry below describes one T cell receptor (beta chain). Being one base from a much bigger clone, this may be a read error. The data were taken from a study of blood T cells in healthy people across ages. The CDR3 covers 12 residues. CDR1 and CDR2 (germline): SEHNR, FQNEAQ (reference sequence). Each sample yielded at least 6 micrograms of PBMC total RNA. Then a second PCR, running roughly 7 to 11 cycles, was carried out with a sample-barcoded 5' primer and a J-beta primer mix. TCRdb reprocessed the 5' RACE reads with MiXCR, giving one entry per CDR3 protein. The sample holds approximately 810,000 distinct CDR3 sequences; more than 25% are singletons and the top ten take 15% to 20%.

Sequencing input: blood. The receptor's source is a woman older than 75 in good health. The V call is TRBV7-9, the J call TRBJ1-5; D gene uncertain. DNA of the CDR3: TGTGCCAACAGCTTTAATTCTCAGCCCCAGCATTTT. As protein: CANSFNSQPQHF.